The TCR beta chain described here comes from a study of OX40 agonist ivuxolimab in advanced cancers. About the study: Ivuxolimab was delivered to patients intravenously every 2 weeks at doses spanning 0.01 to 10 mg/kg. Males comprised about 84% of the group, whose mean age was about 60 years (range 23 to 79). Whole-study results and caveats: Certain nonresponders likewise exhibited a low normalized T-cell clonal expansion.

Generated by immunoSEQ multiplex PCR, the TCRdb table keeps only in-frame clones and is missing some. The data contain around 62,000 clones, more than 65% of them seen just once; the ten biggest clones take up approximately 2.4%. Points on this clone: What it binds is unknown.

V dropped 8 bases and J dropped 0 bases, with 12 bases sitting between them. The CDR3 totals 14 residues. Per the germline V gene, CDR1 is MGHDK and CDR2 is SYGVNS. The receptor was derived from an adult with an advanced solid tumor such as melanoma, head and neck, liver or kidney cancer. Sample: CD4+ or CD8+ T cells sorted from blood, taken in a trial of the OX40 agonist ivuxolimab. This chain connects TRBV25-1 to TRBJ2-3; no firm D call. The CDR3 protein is CASLEESSTDTQYF. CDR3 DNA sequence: TGTGCCAGCCTGGAAGAGTCGAGCACAGATACGCAGTATTTT.